One sample yielded the 5 T cell receptor beta chains listed below, sequenced in a study of regulatory T cells in long-lasting Graves disease. The time point here: persistent/refractory GD, antithyroid drugs over 5 years with positive TRAb. PBMC RNA was the source of the TCR library. Libraries of TCR beta came from iRepertoire HTBI primers plus Arm-PCR of CDR3 regions. One entry per CDR3 protein, called by TCRdb with MiXCR from the multiplex PCR reads. The table has 300,000 to 350,000 distinct CDR3 sequences, roughly 21% seen once. The sequences come from peripheral blood mononuclear cells (PBMCs), collected when the disease was refractory, from a patient treated with antithyroid drugs. The receptors were gathered from a female donor with Graves disease.

This sequence joins TRBV6-2 or TRBV6-3 and TRBJ1-2, with TRBD1 matching over 9 bases. The CDR3 loop spans 13 amino acids. Germline-derived CDR1 and CDR2 are MNHEY and SVGEGT. Trimming took 6 bases from V and 7 from J; bases not matched to a gene: 6. CDR3 in amino acids: CASSRTGGFGYTF. CDR3 nucleotides: TGTGCCAGCAGCCGTACAGGGGGCTTTGGCTACACCTTC.

The V call is TRBV7-3, the J call TRBJ2-1; 11 bases align to TRBD2. The J segment lost 6 bases and the V segment lost 2 bases, leaving 6 bases of the junction unmatched. CDR1 is SGHTA, CDR2 FQGTGA, per germline. This CDR3 is 16 amino acids long. In nucleotides, the CDR3 is TGTGCCAGCAGCTTATTAGCGGGAGGGCCTGTCAATGAGCAGTTCTTC. Its protein product is CASSLLAGGPVNEQFF.

This clonotype has more than one count but fewer than ten. J is TRBJ2-7 and V is TRBV4-1, with 8 bases fitting TRBD2. Germline-derived CDR1 and CDR2 are MGHRA and YSYEKL. CDR3 size: 16 residues. The V and J ends lost 0 bases and 3 bases, in that order; junction bases with no gene match: 7. The CDR3 spells CASSQDPRTSSYEQYF. The CDR3 DNA follows: TGCGCCAGCAGCCAAGATCCGAGGACTAGCAGCTACGAGCAGTACTTC.

This clonotype was seen repeatedly, ten times or more. V and J are TRBV2 and TRBJ2-7, with unresolved D. The germline gives CDR1 SNHLY, CDR2 FYNNEI. V was pared by 7 bases and J by 1 base, with 5 bases between. This CDR3 is built from 11 residues. CDR3 DNA: TGTGCCAGCACGGATTCCTACGAGCAGTACTTC. It encodes CASTDSYEQYF.

Many counts were recorded for this clonotype. The chain recombines TRBV28 with TRBJ1-5, with D hard to call. CDR1 and CDR2 from the germline V gene are MDHEN and SYDVKM. CDR3 length: 15 residues. Trimming stripped 8 bases from V and 0 bases from J, with 14 bases between. This CDR3 reads CASDQLPDSNQPQHF. The CDR3 nucleotides are TGTGCCAGCGACCAGCTGCCGGATAGCAATCAGCCCCAGCATTTT.